The rows below give T cell receptor beta chains drawn from one sample of a study of T-cell reconstitution after alpha-beta-depleted transplantation in children. TCRdb fed the PCR reads into MiXCR, producing one record per CDR3 protein. The sample lists 15,000 to 20,000 distinct CDR3 sequences; under 15% were seen once. The starting material was PBMCs, mostly from graft donor cells, obtained 180 days after TCRalphabeta/CD19-depleted stem cell transplant. These receptors originate from a boy younger than two who had a stem cell transplant for Wiskott-Aldrich syndrome, so the T cells may come from the graft donor. Both conserved end residues are part of each CDR3. A D gene is named only where the DNA matches it firmly. Size values are once, few and many counts, or a class for expanded clones, and some rows have none.

J gene: TRBJ2-7
V gene: TRBV28
D gene: .
clone size: .
CDR3 protein: CASSLMGGAGNSYEQYF
CDR3 DNA: TGTGCCAGCAGTCTCATGGGGGGGGCAGGAAACTCCTACGAGCAGTACTTC

J gene: TRBJ2-1
V gene: TRBV21-1
D gene: .
clone size: medium-sized
CDR3 protein: CASSKVPDSYNEQFF
CDR3 DNA: TGTGCCAGCAGCAAAGTGCCTGACTCCTACAATGAGCAGTTCTTC

J gene: TRBJ1-1
V gene: TRBV12-3/TRBV12-4
D gene: TRBD1
clone size: medium-sized
CDR3 protein: CASSPQQGMNTEAFF
CDR3 DNA: TGTGCCAGCAGTCCCCAACAGGGGATGAACACTGAAGCTTTCTTT

J gene: TRBJ1-1
V gene: TRBV18
D gene: .
clone size: many
CDR3 protein: CASSPDSEAFF
CDR3 DNA: TGTGCCAGCTCACCGGACAGTGAAGCTTTCTTT

J gene: TRBJ2-3
V gene: TRBV28
D gene: .
clone size: many
CDR3 protein: CASSFWRPTDTQYF
CDR3 DNA: TGTGCCAGCAGTTTTTGGAGGCCCACGGATACGCAGTATTTT

J gene: TRBJ2-3
V gene: TRBV7-2
D gene: .
clone size: many
CDR3 protein: CASSRGAGEDTQYF
CDR3 DNA: TGTGCCAGCAGCCGGGGGGCAGGGGAAGATACGCAGTATTTT

J gene: TRBJ2-7
V gene: TRBV12-3/TRBV12-4
D gene: .
clone size: many
CDR3 protein: CASRGVSYEQYF
CDR3 DNA: TGTGCCAGCAGGGGGGTCTCCTACGAGCAGTACTTC

J gene: TRBJ2-7
V gene: TRBV10-3
D gene: .
clone size: few
CDR3 protein: CAITDGGSIEQYF
CDR3 DNA: TGTGCCATTACAGATGGAGGATCTATCGAGCAGTACTTC

J gene: TRBJ2-1
V gene: TRBV28
D gene: TRBD1
clone size: many
CDR3 protein: CASKDRGVYNEQFF
CDR3 DNA: TGTGCCAGCAAGGACAGGGGCGTATACAATGAGCAGTTCTTC

J gene: TRBJ1-6
V gene: TRBV3-1
D gene: .
clone size: many
CDR3 protein: CASSQGGVLWNSPLHF
CDR3 DNA: TGTGCCAGCAGCCAAGGGGGGGTTCTTTGGAATTCACCCCTCCACTTT

J gene: TRBJ2-7
V gene: TRBV20-1
D gene: .
clone size: many
CDR3 protein: CSARDSVGYEQYF
CDR3 DNA: TGCAGTGCTAGAGACTCGGTGGGGTACGAGCAGTACTTC

J gene: TRBJ2-1
V gene: TRBV7-9
D gene: .
clone size: .
CDR3 protein: CASSLFANEQFF
CDR3 DNA: TGTGCCAGCAGCTTATTCGCAAATGAGCAGTTCTTC

J gene: TRBJ1-4
V gene: TRBV28
D gene: TRBD1
clone size: many
CDR3 protein: CASSGGQGYEKLFF
CDR3 DNA: TGTGCCAGCAGCGGGGGACAGGGATACGAAAAACTGTTTTTT

J gene: TRBJ1-5
V gene: TRBV28
D gene: .
clone size: many
CDR3 protein: CASSPTGGSNQPQHF
CDR3 DNA: TGTGCCAGCAGTCCAACAGGAGGTAGCAATCAGCCCCAGCATTTT

J gene: TRBJ2-3
V gene: TRBV21-1
D gene: .
clone size: many
CDR3 protein: CASSTDRGRDCTDTQYF
CDR3 DNA: TGTGCCAGCAGCACTGACAGGGGTAGAGACTGCACAGATACGCAGTATTTT

J gene: TRBJ2-5
V gene: TRBV20-1
D gene: .
clone size: .
CDR3 protein: CSAPDRGGETQYF
CDR3 DNA: TGCAGTGCTCCTGACAGGGGAGGGGAGACCCAGTACTTC

J gene: TRBJ2-7
V gene: TRBV5-1
D gene: .
clone size: many
CDR3 protein: CASSTPGSEQYF
CDR3 DNA: TGCGCCAGCAGCACTCCAGGGTCCGAGCAGTACTTC

J gene: TRBJ1-2
V gene: TRBV5-1
D gene: .
clone size: many
CDR3 protein: CASRYLRGPLRQDYGYTF
CDR3 DNA: TGCGCCAGCAGATACCTACGGGGGCCTTTGCGACAAGACTATGGCTACACCTTC

J gene: TRBJ2-3
V gene: TRBV13
D gene: .
clone size: few
CDR3 protein: CASSYPYPDTQYF
CDR3 DNA: TGTGCCAGCAGCTACCCCTATCCAGATACGCAGTATTTT

J gene: TRBJ2-6
V gene: TRBV15
D gene: .
clone size: many
CDR3 protein: CATSRGSPVVLTF
CDR3 DNA: TGTGCCACCAGCAGAGGATCCCCCGTCGTCCTGACTTTC

J gene: TRBJ2-1
V gene: TRBV6-5
D gene: TRBD1
clone size: many
CDR3 protein: CASSYSRDRGVDEQFF
CDR3 DNA: TGTGCCAGCAGTTACTCGCGGGACAGGGGTGTCGATGAGCAGTTCTTC

J gene: TRBJ2-3
V gene: TRBV28
D gene: TRBD2
clone size: few
CDR3 protein: CASSSQWREGTDTQYF
CDR3 DNA: TGTGCCAGCAGTTCCCAATGGCGGGAGGGCACAGATACGCAGTATTTT

J gene: TRBJ2-3
V gene: TRBV7-9
D gene: TRBD1
clone size: few
CDR3 protein: CAGQGATDTHF
CDR3 DNA: TGTGCCGGGCAGGGGGCTACAGATACGCATTTT

J gene: TRBJ2-7
V gene: TRBV3-1
D gene: .
clone size: few
CDR3 protein: CASTQTTSFTYEQYF
CDR3 DNA: TGTGCCAGCACCCAAACGACTTCCTTTACTTACGAGCAGTACTTC

J gene: TRBJ1-2
V gene: TRBV7-9
D gene: TRBD1
clone size: few
CDR3 protein: CASSPGTGANYGYTF
CDR3 DNA: TGTGCCAGCAGCCCGGGGACAGGGGCTAACTATGGCTACACCTTC

J gene: TRBJ2-2
V gene: TRBV6-5
D gene: .
clone size: many
CDR3 protein: CASTFGADTGELFF
CDR3 DNA: TGTGCCAGCACCTTTGGGGCGGACACCGGGGAGCTGTTTTTT

J gene: TRBJ2-1
V gene: TRBV6-5
D gene: .
clone size: many
CDR3 protein: CASSYWRGDNEQFF
CDR3 DNA: TGTGCCAGCAGTTACTGGAGGGGGGACAATGAGCAGTTCTTC

J gene: TRBJ2-5
V gene: TRBV5-4
D gene: .
clone size: few
CDR3 protein: CASSSAGDSETQYF
CDR3 DNA: TGTGCCAGCAGCTCGGCTGGGGACTCGGAGACCCAGTACTTC

J gene: TRBJ1-1
V gene: TRBV6-5
D gene: TRBD1
clone size: many
CDR3 protein: CASSVTGALGAFF
CDR3 DNA: TGTGCCAGCAGCGTGACAGGGGCCCTTGGAGCTTTCTTT

J gene: TRBJ1-1
V gene: TRBV5-1
D gene: .
clone size: many
CDR3 protein: CASSFGLNTEAFF
CDR3 DNA: TGCGCCAGCAGCTTCGGCCTGAACACTGAAGCTTTCTTT

J gene: TRBJ1-4
V gene: TRBV14
D gene: .
clone size: .
CDR3 protein: CASSPKVGDVNEKLFF
CDR3 DNA: TGTGCCAGCAGCCCTAAAGTGGGGGATGTTAATGAAAAACTGTTTTTT

J gene: TRBJ2-1
V gene: TRBV21-1
D gene: .
clone size: few
CDR3 protein: CASSKAGRESNEQFF
CDR3 DNA: TGTGCCAGCAGCAAAGCGGGGCGGGAGTCCAATGAGCAGTTCTTC

J gene: TRBJ2-7
V gene: TRBV20-1
D gene: TRBD1
clone size: .
CDR3 protein: CSAPRQGAYEQYF
CDR3 DNA: TGCAGTGCGCCAAGACAGGGGGCCTACGAGCAGTACTTC

J gene: TRBJ1-3
V gene: TRBV28
D gene: .
clone size: few
CDR3 protein: CASSPQAAGNTIYF
CDR3 DNA: TGTGCCAGCAGTCCCCAGGCGGCTGGAAACACCATATATTTT

J gene: TRBJ2-2
V gene: TRBV7-9
D gene: TRBD2
clone size: many
CDR3 protein: CASSSLAGVDTGELFF
CDR3 DNA: TGTGCCAGCAGCTCCTTAGCGGGAGTAGACACCGGGGAGCTGTTTTTT